This T cell receptor (beta chain) was captured by sequencing in a study of cytomegalovirus exposure and HLA in healthy donors. Overall study: Of the donors genotyped, several hundred in all, 75% to 85% fell in the Caucasian-associated ancestry cluster.

In this sample, this clone turned up once. Its specificity is not known. V dropped 0 bases and J dropped 7 bases, with 18 bases sitting between them. The CDR3 covers 17 residues. Per the germline V gene, CDR1 is KGHSH and CDR2 is LQKENI. Whole-study results and caveats: In a later analysis, at a false discovery rate of 0.05, 15,000 to 20,000 TCR beta sequences were associated with HLA alleles.

A multiplex PCR was run with 60 Vbeta primers and 13 Jbeta primers. Profiled with immunoSEQ multiplex PCR; TCRdb holds only in-frame clones, not every one. The repertoire holds about 190,000 clones, with 75% to 85% as singletons. The rearrangement uses TRBV18 and TRBJ2-2; D is possibly TRBD1 (7 bases). Sequences were obtained from PBMCs. This receptor was identified in a woman aged 25 to 39 in good health and CMV-seropositive. The CDR3 nucleotides are TGTGCCAGCTCACCACCGACGACAGGGAGGATTGGCGGGGAGCTGTTTTTT. Protein sequence: CASSPPTTGRIGGELFF.